The 29 T cell receptor beta chains below come from one sample, sequenced in a study of shared clonotypes between healthy human individuals. Sequencing used immunoSEQ multiplex PCR; TCRdb keeps in-frame clones, though not all of them. Of millions of clones listed, around nine tenths are singletons. The sample was naive CD4+ T cells sorted from blood. The subset here: CD45RA+ positively selected. Receptors were obtained from a young man in good health.

The chain combines TRBV7-1 with TRBJ2-7, with D maybe TRBD2 (5 bases). TRBV7-1 is flagged as an ORF with uncertain function. The CDR3 is 14 amino acids. Trimming shortened V by 6 bases and J by 5 bases, and 17 bases separated the two germline ends. The DNA of the CDR3 is TGTGCCAGCAGTCTAGGTGGTAGCGCCCACGAGCAGTACTTC. It yields the protein CASSLGGSAHEQYF.

The chain uses TRBV5-1 and TRBJ2-3; the match to TRBD1 covers 8 bases. V lost 8 bases, J lost 1 base, and 6 bases stayed unmatched. Germline values: CDR1 SGHRS, CDR2 YFSETQ. The CDR3 consists of 14 residues. The DNA for the CDR3 is TGCGCCAGTTACCCGGGACAGGGCACAGATACGCAGTATTTT. Amino acids: CASYPGQGTDTQYF.

This chain links TRBV7-3 with TRBJ1-1; D ambiguous. The V gene's germline CDR1 is SGHTA and CDR2 FQGTGA. The CDR3 consists of 14 residues. The V gene lost 4 bases and the J gene lost 1 base, with 10 bases spanning the gap. CDR3 nucleotide sequence: TGTGCCAGCAGCTCAAGGACGTCGAACACTGAAGCTTTCTTT. Translating it yields CASSSRTSNTEAFF.

V usage is TRBV7-2 and J usage is TRBJ1-4; D call uncertain. Germline lookup yields CDR1 SGHTA and CDR2 FQGNSA. The CDR3 contains 16 residues. V lost 2 bases to trimming and J lost 2 bases, with 12 bases between them. The DNA for the CDR3 is TGTGCCAGCAGCTTAAGGGAAGGCAGGACTAATGAAAAACTGTTTTTT. This encodes CASSLREGRTNEKLFF.

The chain uses TRBV29-1 and TRBJ2-3, with D possibly TRBD1 on 6 matching bases. This CDR3 is 14 amino acids long. Germline V gives CDR1 SQVTM, CDR2 ANQGSEA. The germline V and J ends were trimmed by 4 bases and 0 bases, with 11 bases remaining between them. CDR3 sequence reads: CSVGQAYSTDTQYF. The DNA for the CDR3 is TGCAGCGTTGGACAGGCCTACAGCACAGATACGCAGTATTTT.

Remarks on this clone: At the DNA level, this CDR3 is encoded by other sequences in the same sample as well. The V and J genes are TRBV5-1 and TRBJ1-2; TRBD1 agrees at 9 bases. After removal of 3 bases from V and 2 bases from J, the junction contained 2 bases not matched to a gene. The CDR3 runs 14 residues. Germline V gene sequence: CDR1 SGHRS, CDR2 YFSETQ. CDR3 protein: CASSWGQGNYGYTF. The CDR3 DNA follows: TGCGCCAGCAGCTGGGGACAGGGCAACTATGGCTACACCTTC.

V gene TRBV6-5 combines with J gene TRBJ1-5; D is undetermined. The CDR3 is 13 amino acids. Trimming pared 11 bases from V and 7 bases from J, leaving 18 bases between. From germline, CDR1 is MNHEY and CDR2 SVGAGI. CDR3 nucleotide sequence: TGTGCCTCCTCGGGCGGCCCGGGCCAGCCCCAGCATTTT. It translates to CASSGGPGQPQHF.

The chain employs TRBV30 and TRBJ1-2, with 8 nucleotides matching TRBD1. Looked up from germline, CDR1 is GTSNPN and CDR2 is SVGIG (reference sequence). The CDR3 consists of 13 residues. Trimming cost V 3 bases and J 5 bases; bases outside gene matches: 5. CDR3 nucleotides: TGTGCCTGGAGCAAGGACAGGGATTATGGCTACACCTTC. Its protein is CAWSKDRDYGYTF. The whole variable domain, remainder taken from reference TRBV30 and TRBJ1-2, is SQTIHQWPATLVQPVGSPLSLECTVEGTSNPNLYWYRQAAGRGLQLLFYSVGIGQISSEVPQNLSASRPQDRQFILSSKKLLLSDSGFYLCAWSKDRDYGYTFGSGTRLTVV.

The J gene is TRBJ2-6, the V gene TRBV6-5, with D maybe TRBD1 (5 bases). The CDR3 spans 14 residues. Germline CDR1 reads MNHEY; CDR2 reads SVGAGI. Between the trimmed V and J ends, which lost 8 bases and 0 bases, there was a span of 8 bases. DNA for the CDR3: TGTGCCAGCGGGGCGGACTCTGGGGCCAACGTCCTGACTTTC. This gives the protein CASGADSGANVLTF.

The chain uses TRBV7-2 and TRBJ2-5, with 7 bases that match TRBD2. Germline CDR1 reads SGHTA; CDR2 reads FQGNSA. This CDR3 contains 15 residues. V lost 1 base and J lost 1; bases outside the gene matches: 3. In DNA, the CDR3 is TGTGCCAGCAGCTTAGGGGGGGGACCCCAAGAGACCCAGTACTTC. Translating gives CASSLGGGPQETQYF.

This sequence joins TRBV4-1 and TRBJ2-3, with D unresolved. The CDR3 consists of 16 residues. The germline V gene has CDR1 MGHRA and CDR2 YSYEKL. V lost 0 bases and J 4 bases, leaving 14 bases between the germline ends. CDR3 protein: CASSQDRMPRADTQYF. DNA of the CDR3: TGCGCCAGCAGCCAAGATCGTATGCCTAGAGCAGATACGCAGTATTTT.

The chain combines TRBV2 with TRBJ2-2, with unresolved D. Trimming left V 8 bases short and J 1 base short, with 14 bases between. This CDR3 has 15 residues. The germline V gene has CDR1 SNHLY and CDR2 FYNNEI. CDR3 protein: CASGKGSLNTGELFF. The CDR3 nucleotides are TGTGCCAGCGGGAAGGGCAGCTTGAACACCGGGGAGCTGTTTTTT.

V is TRBV5-6 and J is TRBJ1-1, with D perhaps TRBD1 (5 bases). The CDR3 runs 15 residues. The germline V and J ends were trimmed by 0 bases and 0 bases, with 9 bases remaining between them. Germline V gene lookup returns CDR1 SGHDT and CDR2 YYEEEE. DNA of the CDR3: TGTGCCAGCAGCTTGGGACGGGGGGTGAACACTGAAGCTTTCTTT. Protein product: CASSLGRGVNTEAFF.

The J gene is TRBJ2-4, the V gene TRBV27; D may be TRBD1 or TRBD2 (7 bases each). Germline V lookup: CDR1 MNHEY, CDR2 SMNVEV (reference sequence). V was shortened by 6 bases and J by 4 bases, with 16 bases between the two germline ends. The CDR3 sequence is 15 residues long. CDR3 nucleotide sequence: TGTGCCAGCAGAGGGGGGGGGACAGCTAAAAACATTCAGTACTTC. Translating gives CASRGGGTAKNIQYF.

The V gene is TRBV6-1, the J gene TRBJ2-3, with D possibly TRBD1 on 6 matching bases. CDR1 and CDR2 from the germline V gene are MNHNS and SASEGT. The CDR3 contains 14 residues. The V end lost 8 bases, the J end lost 1 base, and 13 bases lay between the germline ends. This chain's CDR3 is CASLDSTRTDTQYF. CDR3 DNA sequence: TGTGCCAGCCTGGACAGTACTCGCACAGATACGCAGTATTTT.

About this clone: The sample carries other DNA sequences with the same CDR3. The rearrangement uses TRBV6-5 and TRBJ1-2; D not certain. The CDR3 runs to 13 residues. Germline loops: CDR1 MNHEY, CDR2 SVGAGI. Trimming shortened V by 1 base and J by 5 bases, and 8 bases separated the two germline ends. DNA of the CDR3: TGTGCCAGCAGTTACTTAGCTGGGTATGGCTACACCTTC. Protein product: CASSYLAGYGYTF.

The CDR3 sequence: CASTRAGEIQPQHF. Here the CDR3 DNA reads TGTGCCAGCACCCGGGCAGGGGAGATTCAGCCCCAGCATTTT. The chain couples TRBV28 to TRBJ1-5, with D possibly being TRBD1 (6 bases). The CDR3 length is 14 residues. The V gene lost 7 bases and the J gene lost 6 bases, with 16 bases spanning the gap. Per the germline V gene, CDR1 is MDHEN and CDR2 is SYDVKM.

The chain employs TRBV10-2 and TRBJ1-2; TRBD1 aligns across 8 bases. Germline V CDR1 and CDR2: WSHSY, SAAADI. Trimming took 7 bases from V and 9 from J; bases not matched to a gene: 7. The CDR3 consists of 12 residues. The CDR3 DNA reads as TGCGCCAGCACCCGGACAGGGTTAAGCTACACCTTC. Its protein product is CASTRTGLSYTF.

This rearrangement joins TRBV5-4 to TRBJ2-5; 7 bases map to TRBD1. The CDR3 is 15 amino acids. Unmatched junction bases numbered 6, after V lost 2 bases and J lost 2 bases. Germline-derived CDR1 and CDR2 are SGHNT and YYREEE (reference sequence). CDR3 nucleotide sequence: TGTGCCAGCAGCTTAGGGACAGCGCTGCAAGAGACCCAGTACTTC. Encoded protein: CASSLGTALQETQYF.

The chain carries TRBV30 and TRBJ2-2; no firm D call. Trimming removed 4 bases at V and 3 bases at J, with 9 bases between. Germline V lookup: CDR1 GTSNPN, CDR2 SVGIG (reference sequence). The CDR3 extends over 13 amino acids. The CDR3 sequence is CAWTMWDTGELFF. DNA for the CDR3: TGTGCCTGGACCATGTGGGACACCGGGGAGCTGTTTTTT.

With regard to this clone: The sample holds other DNA sequences that translate to the same CDR3. V is TRBV7-2 and J is TRBJ2-1, with 11 bases identical to TRBD2. CDR1 and CDR2 from the germline V gene are SGHTA and FQGNSA. V shed 5 bases and J 9 bases; nucleotides not matched to a gene: 6. This CDR3 is built from 14 residues. The CDR3 DNA follows: TGTGCCAGCAGCCTTCTAGCGGGAGGCGGTGAGCAGTTCTTC. It yields the protein CASSLLAGGGEQFF.

This sequence joins TRBV6-5 and TRBJ1-2; D is perhaps TRBD1 (5 bases). Germline V gene lookup returns CDR1 MNHEY and CDR2 SVGAGI. The CDR3 contains 14 residues. The V gene lost 6 bases and the J gene lost 8 bases, with 19 bases spanning the gap. As DNA, the CDR3 is TGTGCCAGCAGGCCCCCCGGGACCGCGGGAGGCTACACCTTC. Its protein product is CASRPPGTAGGYTF.

The chain has TRBV20-1 and TRBJ1-1; D gene unclear. Germline V CDR1 and CDR2: DFQATT, SNEGSKA (reference sequence). This CDR3 has 11 residues. V lost 4 bases, J lost 8 bases, and 11 bases lay in between. Written as DNA, the CDR3 is TGCAGTGCTATGAAAGGCCCGGAAGCTTTCTTT. Protein product: CSAMKGPEAFF.

J is TRBJ2-2 and V is TRBV9, with 9 bases lining up with TRBD1. Germline V gene sequence: CDR1 SGDLS, CDR2 YYNGEE. The CDR3 spans 16 residues. Germline trimming cut 3 bases from V and 7 bases from J; bases unmatched to any gene: 10. The CDR3 nucleotides read TGTGCCAGCAGCGCGTGGACAGGGGATAGTGGCGGGGAGCTGTTTTTT. Protein product: CASSAWTGDSGGELFF.

The CDR3 loop is CASIPGGNPYEQYF. The DNA for the CDR3 is TGTGCCAGCATCCCGGGAGGGAACCCCTACGAGCAGTACTTC. This chain joins TRBV2 and TRBJ2-7; 8 bases align to TRBD2. Germline V gene lookup returns CDR1 SNHLY and CDR2 FYNNEI. This CDR3 comprises 14 residues. V was clipped by 7 bases and J by 2 bases; unmatched bases: 7.

A single count supports this clone. The J gene is TRBJ1-5, the V gene TRBV10-3, with TRBD1 identical over 8 bases. J gave up 1 base and V 9 bases, and 2 bases lay outside the gene matches. From germline, CDR1 is ENHRY and CDR2 SYGVKD. The CDR3 is 13 residues long. CDR3 coding DNA: TGTGCCATACAGGGGGGAAGCAATCAGCCCCAGCATTTT. Translated: CAIQGGSNQPQHF.

As concerns this clone: Other nucleotide sequences from this sample produce the same CDR3. The genes are TRBV6-5 and TRBJ2-1; 10 bases align to TRBD2. CDR1 is MNHEY, CDR2 SVGAGI, per germline. The length of the CDR3 is 16 residues. The V and J ends lost 4 bases and 4 bases, in that order; junction bases with no gene match: 7. The CDR3 bases are TGTGCCAGCAGTTCCCTAGGACTAGCGGCATACAATGAGCAGTTCTTC. Translation gives CASSSLGLAAYNEQFF.

V gene TRBV2 combines with J gene TRBJ1-5; D is undetermined. With 2 bases removed from V and 4 bases from J, the gap between germline ends came to 9 bases. CDR1 and CDR2 (germline): SNHLY, FYNNEI. The CDR3 spans 14 residues. CDR3 sequence reads: CASSEWSGNQPQHF. The CDR3 coding sequence is TGTGCCAGCAGTGAATGGTCGGGAAATCAGCCCCAGCATTTT.

The V gene is TRBV28, the J gene TRBJ1-1; 8 bases align to TRBD1. Germline trimming cut 4 bases from V and 8 bases from J; bases unmatched to any gene: 6. This CDR3 has 13 amino acids. Germline loops: CDR1 MDHEN, CDR2 SYDVKM. CDR3 region: CASSSRTGFEAFF. The CDR3 region has the DNA TGTGCCAGCAGTTCCCGGACAGGGTTCGAAGCTTTCTTT.